The entry below gives a single TCR beta chain sequence along with its context. No antigen is known for it. The record has no base qualities; no much larger clone is one base away. Instrument on record: Illumina HiSeq 1500. The public reads were run again by TCRdb, first through fastp at Q25 and then through MiXCR, and only productive beta chains were kept. CDR3 protein sequences are deduplicated, and each keeps its most common genes and DNA. Within this sample are a few hundred thousand distinct CDR3 sequences, with approximately 40% of them counted one time only. The biggest ten clones account for 40% to 60% of the sample. This sample was included in a study of T cell repertoires in cytomegalovirus infection (dated by TCRdb to about 2019). Some background on the complete study: The peptide stimulations were aimed at well-studied HLA-B-restricted epitopes as well as recently identified HLA-C-restricted CMV epitopes, whose presentation resists viral immunomodulation. The HLA type of each donor mattered for the analysis, because public TCR beta signatures pointed to carriage of CMV infection along with the matching HLA type.

The paper as a whole reports these results and caveats: The ex vivo response was dominated by HLA-C-restricted CMV-specific TCR beta clonotypes, which also provided the single most frequent clonotype in two of eight donors. In both this cohort and an independent roughly 350-donor cohort, the cumulative frequency of public TCR beta family members distinguished carriers of CMV infection plus the relevant HLA type.

The CDR3 goes from the cysteine to the phenylalanine over 15 residues. Only the CDR3 DNA stays, 45 bases, in frame from base 1. For CDR1 and CDR2, the germline V gene lists SGHVS and FQNEAQ. V is trimmed back by 4 bases and J by 2 bases, and the junction contains 4 bases that no gene match accounts for. The treatment or condition tag for this specimen amounts to: in vitro stimulation with specific CMV peptide epitopes to enrich CMV-specific T cells. This specimen was cultured PBMCs, taken from culture after CMV antigen stimulation. The receptor chain draws on TRBV7-8 and TRBJ2-1; TRBD2 aligns with 8 central bases. The source of this sequence is a human donor in good health (CMV status not recorded). Some clones in this sample may be carry-over from other donors' samples. The DNA is TGTGCCAGCAGCTCCGGGGGGGCTGCCTACAATGAGCAGTTCTTC. Its protein is CASSSGGAAYNEQFF.